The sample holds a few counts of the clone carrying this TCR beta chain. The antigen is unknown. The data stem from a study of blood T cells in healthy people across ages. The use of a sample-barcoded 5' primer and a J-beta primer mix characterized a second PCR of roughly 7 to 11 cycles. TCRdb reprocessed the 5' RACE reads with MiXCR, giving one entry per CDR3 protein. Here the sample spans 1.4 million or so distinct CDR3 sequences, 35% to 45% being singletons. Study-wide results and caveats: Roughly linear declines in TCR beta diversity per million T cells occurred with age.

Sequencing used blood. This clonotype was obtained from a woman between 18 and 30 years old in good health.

The CDR3 protein is CASSQRVQGRRGEQYF. The CDR3 coding sequence is TGTGCCAGCAGTCAAAGGGTACAGGGTAGGAGAGGCGAGCAGTACTTC. This chain joins TRBV7-2 and TRBJ2-4; TRBD1 might be the D (6 bases). The J call may be mistaken, given a closer DNA end match to TRBJ2-7. CDR3 length: 16 amino acids. Per the germline V gene, CDR1 is SGHTA and CDR2 is FQGNSA.